This TCR beta chain originates from a study of blood T cell repertoires in COVID-19. Background on the study: Sources were T cells, B-cell-depleted T cells, or PBMCs; the material itself was cDNA or gDNA.

This clone appeared once. The protocol was immunoSEQ multiplex PCR, while the TCRdb copy is restricted to in-frame clones and leaves out a portion. The repertoire holds fewer than 350,000 clones, with 70% to 90% as singletons. This CDR3 contains 15 residues. Germline-derived CDR1 and CDR2 are MDHEN and SYDVKM. Trimming removed 6 bases from V and 0 bases from J, with 9 bases in between. In terms of age and location, participants ranged from about 18 to 95 years and lived in approximately 26 US areas. Participant-reported clinical history was the basis for cohort assignment. In Cohort 3, a recovered donor had either two negative PCRs, clearance, or symptom resolution.

The gene calls are TRBV28 and TRBJ2-6; D not certain. This receptor was obtained from a woman aged 40 to 50 who had recovered from COVID-19. Material for sequencing was PBMCs or T cells enriched from blood (not recorded which). The CDR3 region is CASSVHSSGANVLTF. The DNA for the CDR3 is TGTGCCAGCAGCGTTCACAGCTCTGGGGCCAACGTCCTGACTTTC.